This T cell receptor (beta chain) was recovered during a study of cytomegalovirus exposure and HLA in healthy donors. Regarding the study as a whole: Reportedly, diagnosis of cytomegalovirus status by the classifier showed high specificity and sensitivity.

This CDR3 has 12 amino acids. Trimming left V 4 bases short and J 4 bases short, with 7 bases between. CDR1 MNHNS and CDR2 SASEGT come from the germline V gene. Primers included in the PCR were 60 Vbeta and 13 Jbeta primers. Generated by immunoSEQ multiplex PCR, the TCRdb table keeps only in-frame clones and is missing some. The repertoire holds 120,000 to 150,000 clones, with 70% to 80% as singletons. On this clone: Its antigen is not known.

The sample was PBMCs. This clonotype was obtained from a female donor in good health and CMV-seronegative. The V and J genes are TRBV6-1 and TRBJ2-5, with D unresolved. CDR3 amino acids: CASSANGETQYF. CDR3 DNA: TGTGCCAGCAGTGCGAACGGAGAGACCCAGTACTTC.